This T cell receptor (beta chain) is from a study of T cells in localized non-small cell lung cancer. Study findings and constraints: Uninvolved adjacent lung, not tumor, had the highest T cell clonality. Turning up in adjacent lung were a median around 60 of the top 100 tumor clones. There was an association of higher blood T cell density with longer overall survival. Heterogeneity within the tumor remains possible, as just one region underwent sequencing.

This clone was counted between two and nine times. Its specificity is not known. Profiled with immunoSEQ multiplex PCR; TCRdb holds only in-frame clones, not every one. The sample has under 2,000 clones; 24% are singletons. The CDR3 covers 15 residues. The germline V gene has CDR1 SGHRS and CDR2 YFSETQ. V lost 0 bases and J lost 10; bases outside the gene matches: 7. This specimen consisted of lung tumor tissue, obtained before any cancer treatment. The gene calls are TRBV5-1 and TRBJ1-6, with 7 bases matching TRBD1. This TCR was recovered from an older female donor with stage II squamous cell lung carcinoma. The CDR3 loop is CASSLVPGGGSPLHF. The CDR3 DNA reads TGCGCCAGCAGCTTGGTGCCAGGGGGAGGGTCACCCCTCCACTTT.